The 24 T cell receptor beta chains in this list originate from one sample, sequenced in a study of shared clonotypes between healthy human individuals. Repertoires were generated with immunoSEQ multiplex PCR, while TCRdb's copy carries only in-frame clones and drops some. The table shows about 980,000 clones, with approximately 76% occurring only once. The sequencing sample was made of memory CD4+ T cells sorted from blood. As for subset: CD45RA-negative fraction. These receptors were collected from a young man in good health.

The V gene is TRBV7-2, the J gene TRBJ2-7, with no clear D. The V gene lost 6 bases and the J gene lost 3 bases, with 9 bases spanning the gap. Germline values: CDR1 SGHTA, CDR2 FQGNSA. The CDR3 loop spans 12 amino acids. In DNA, the CDR3 is TGTGCCAGCAGTCCAACTTACTACGAGCAGTACTTC. Amino acids: CASSPTYYEQYF.

This clone showed up just a few times. This CDR3 is also generated by other DNA sequences in the sample. The V gene is TRBV15, the J gene TRBJ1-1, with 9 bases that match TRBD1. CDR1 is LNHNV, CDR2 YYDKDF, per germline (reference sequence). Trimming removed 1 base from V and 3 bases from J; junction bases left unmatched: 3. This CDR3 region has 15 residues. Here the CDR3 DNA reads TGTGCCACCAGCAGAGGGGGACAGGGAGACACTGAAGCTTTCTTT. Its translation is CATSRGGQGDTEAFF.

This clone was found a few times. The chain is built from TRBV6-1 and TRBJ1-1; tentatively, D is TRBD1 (5 bases). The CDR3 covers 14 residues. The germline CDR1 and CDR2 sequences are MNHNS and SASEGT. With 2 bases removed from V and 1 base from J, the gap between germline ends came to 8 bases. CDR3 sequence: CASSEWGRNTEAFF. CDR3 DNA: TGTGCCAGCAGTGAATGGGGGAGGAACACTGAAGCTTTCTTT.

The genes are TRBV7-2 and TRBJ1-5; 7 bases are shared with TRBD1. Losses at the gene ends were 5 bases for V and 3 bases for J; bases not matched to a gene: 7. Germline V gene sequence: CDR1 SGHTA, CDR2 FQGNSA. The CDR3 runs 15 residues. CDR3 in amino acids: CASSKDRAINQPQHF. The CDR3 DNA reads as TGTGCCAGCAGCAAAGACAGGGCGATCAATCAGCCCCAGCATTTT.

The chain joins TRBV18 to TRBJ1-4, with a possible D match to TRBD1 (5 bases). The CDR3 contains 16 residues. V lost 2 bases, J lost 8 bases, and 18 bases lay in between. Germline V gene lookup returns CDR1 KGHSH and CDR2 LQKENI. CDR3 DNA sequence: TGTGCCAGCTCACCATCCTCGGCCGGGGGTGGCGAAAAACTGTTTTTT. Amino acid sequence: CASSPSSAGGGEKLFF.

V is TRBV2 and J is TRBJ1-6; D is perhaps TRBD1 (5 bases). Germline V gene lookup returns CDR1 SNHLY and CDR2 FYNNEI. The germline V and J ends were trimmed by 2 bases and 8 bases, with 7 bases remaining between them. The CDR3 is 13 amino acids. CDR3: CASSEMGDSPLHF. Written as DNA, the CDR3 is TGTGCCAGCAGTGAAATGGGGGATTCACCCCTCCACTTT.

The genes are TRBV27 and TRBJ2-6; the D call may be TRBD1 or TRBD2 (5 bases each). The CDR3 is 18 amino acids. Germline V lookup: CDR1 MNHEY, CDR2 SMNVEV (reference sequence). V lost 5 bases and J 0 bases, leaving 17 bases between the germline ends. The CDR3 region has the DNA TGTGCCAGCAGTCCTACCGGGACGGGGAGCTCTGGGGCCAACGTCCTGACTTTC. Protein product: CASSPTGTGSSGANVLTF.

This chain joins TRBV2 and TRBJ2-5; 8 nucleotides match TRBD1. V was pared by 2 bases and J by 5 bases, with 10 bases of the junction left unmatched. CDR3 size: 16 residues. Germline assignment: CDR1 SNHLY and CDR2 FYNNEI. The CDR3 DNA is TGTGCCAGCAGTGAAAGAGACAGGGGACCTGGCGAGACCCAGTACTTC. Residues: CASSERDRGPGETQYF.

The chain employs TRBV7-8 and TRBJ1-2; TRBD1 is a possible D gene (5 bases). Between the trimmed V and J ends, which lost 3 bases and 0 bases, there was a span of 11 bases. The CDR3 is 15 amino acids. Germline V lookup: CDR1 SGHVS, CDR2 FQNEAQ. CDR3 sequence: CASSFQGSANYGYTF. As DNA, the CDR3 is TGTGCCAGCAGCTTCCAGGGCTCAGCTAACTATGGCTACACCTTC.

J is TRBJ2-7 and V is TRBV19; no clear D. Trimming took 7 bases from V and 0 from J, leaving 10 bases between them. Germline loops: CDR1 LNHDA, CDR2 SQIVND (reference sequence). The CDR3 sequence is 13 residues long. CDR3 residues: CASTPQGSYEQYF. CDR3 bases: TGTGCCAGTACCCCTCAAGGCTCCTACGAGCAGTACTTC.

This clone was seen just once. The V gene is TRBV6-1, the J gene TRBJ2-7, with D possibly TRBD1 on 6 matching bases. This CDR3 is 14 amino acids long. The ends were cut back, 2 bases at V and 6 bases at J, with 14 bases in the middle. The V gene's germline CDR1 is MNHNS and CDR2 SASEGT. The CDR3 region is CASSEWGPVLEQYF. CDR3 DNA: TGTGCCAGCAGTGAATGGGGGCCGGTGCTCGAGCAGTACTTC.

The rearrangement joins TRBV19 to TRBJ1-4; D may be TRBD1 (5 bases). V was shortened by 5 bases and J by 4 bases, with 11 bases between the two germline ends. CDR3 length: 14 amino acids. Germline V CDR1 and CDR2: LNHDA, SQIVND (reference sequence). CDR3 residues: CASSETVNNEKLFF. CDR3 DNA: TGTGCCAGTAGTGAGACAGTGAATAATGAAAAACTGTTTTTT.

The chain carries TRBV7-6 and TRBJ2-3, with D perhaps matching TRBD1 (5 bases). CDR1 and CDR2 from the germline V gene are SGHVS and FNYEAQ. CDR3 length: 15 amino acids. Trimming cost V 5 bases and J 0 bases, with 12 bases left between them. The CDR3 spells CASSEGARSTDTQYF. CDR3 sequence (DNA): TGTGCCAGCAGCGAAGGGGCCCGGAGCACAGATACGCAGTATTTT.

The rearrangement joins TRBV5-4 to TRBJ1-5; D unclear. The CDR3 has 15 amino acids. Trimming stripped 0 bases from V and 3 bases from J, with 10 bases between. Germline values: CDR1 SGHNT, CDR2 YYREEE (reference sequence). The CDR3 spells CASSLVKSNNQPQHF. CDR3 DNA sequence: TGTGCCAGCAGCTTGGTAAAGAGTAACAATCAGCCCCAGCATTTT.

V is TRBV5-1 and J is TRBJ2-7; D tentatively fits TRBD1 or TRBD2 (5 bases each). The CDR3 covers 14 residues. The germline CDR1 and CDR2 sequences are SGHRS and YFSETQ. The V and J ends lost 4 bases and 3 bases respectively, with 14 bases between them. CDR3 sequence: CASSVGETLYEQYF. CDR3 nucleotide sequence: TGCGCCAGCAGCGTGGGGGAGACCCTCTACGAGCAGTACTTC.

This clone appeared many times. The gene calls are TRBV5-1 and TRBJ2-5; D may be TRBD1 (6 bases). V shed 3 bases and J shed 5 bases, with 17 bases lying between them. Germline V gene data show CDR1 as SGHRS and CDR2 as YFSETQ. The CDR3 consists of 15 residues. CDR3 DNA sequence: TGCGCCAGCAGCTCCAACGCCAGGGGCCGGGAGACCCAGTACTTC. It encodes CASSSNARGRETQYF.

V is TRBV5-5 and J is TRBJ2-7; the D gene is possibly TRBD1 (5 bases). Trimming pared 4 bases from V and 0 bases from J, leaving 8 bases between. This CDR3 is 13 amino acids long. Germline V gene sequence: CDR1 SGHKS, CDR2 YYEKEE (reference sequence). CDR3 sequence: CASSPQGSYEQYF. The CDR3 nucleotides read TGTGCCAGCAGCCCTCAGGGCTCCTACGAGCAGTACTTC.

The table lists this clone with a few counts. The chain recombines TRBV9 with TRBJ2-2; tentatively, D is TRBD1 or TRBD2 (5 bases each). With 7 bases removed from V and 1 base from J, the gap between germline ends came to 11 bases. The CDR3 has 14 amino acids. Germline V gene lookup returns CDR1 SGDLS and CDR2 YYNGEE. CDR3 amino acids: CASPGPWNTGELFF. In nucleotides, the CDR3 is TGTGCCAGCCCGGGACCGTGGAACACCGGGGAGCTGTTTTTT.

The chain carries TRBV19 and TRBJ1-3, with D tentatively TRBD1 (5 bases). V was trimmed by 4 bases and J by 0 bases, leaving 16 bases between them. Germline loops: CDR1 LNHDA, CDR2 SQIVND (reference sequence). CDR3 length equals 17 residues. The CDR3 region is CASSNTGTGSSGNTIYF. As DNA, the CDR3 is TGTGCCAGTAGTAATACTGGGACGGGCAGCTCTGGAAACACCATATATTTT.

The rearrangement uses TRBV7-9 and TRBJ2-3; TRBD2 matches 11 bases. CDR3 size: 15 residues. The junction had 14 bases not matched to a gene; V was cut back by 5 bases and J by 13 bases. Germline values: CDR1 SEHNR, CDR2 FQNEAQ (reference sequence). DNA of the CDR3: TGTGCCAGCAGCCCCCCAGGGACTAGCGGAGGGGGGGAGTATTTT. Translation: CASSPPGTSGGGEYF. The whole variable domain, remainder taken from reference TRBV7-9 and TRBJ2-3, is DTGVSQNPRHKITKRGQNVTFRCDPISEHNRLYWYRQTLGQGPEFLTYFQNEAQLEKSRLLSDRFSAERPKGSFSTLEIQRTEQGDSAMYLCASSPPGTSGGGEYFGPGTRLTVL.

The rearrangement joins TRBV10-2 to TRBJ1-5; D is undetermined. There are 13 residues in the CDR3. Trimming removed 8 bases from V and 3 bases from J, with 11 bases in between. Germline loops: CDR1 WSHSY, CDR2 SAAADI. CDR3 region: CASADTSNQPQHF. In DNA form, the CDR3 reads TGCGCCAGCGCGGATACCTCCAATCAGCCCCAGCATTTT.

This rearrangement joins TRBV6-5 to TRBJ2-1; maybe TRBD2 (5 bases). V lost 6 bases and J 10 bases, leaving 13 bases between the germline ends. The germline CDR1 and CDR2 sequences are MNHEY and SVGAGI. The CDR3 totals 12 residues. The CDR3 sequence is CASRPRPGEQFF. Here the CDR3 DNA reads TGTGCCAGCAGACCTCGCCCGGGAGAGCAGTTCTTC.

This chain uses TRBV29-1 with TRBJ1-2, with TRBD1 identical over 7 bases. J gave up 4 bases and V 7 bases, and 3 bases lay outside the gene matches. CDR3 length equals 11 residues. Per the germline V gene, CDR1 is SQVTM and CDR2 is ANQGSEA. This CDR3 reads CSAAGGYGYTF. The CDR3 bases are TGCAGCGCGGCAGGGGGCTATGGCTACACCTTC.

The rearrangement uses TRBV5-1 and TRBJ2-3; TRBD2 aligns across 12 bases. Trimming removed 7 bases from V and 2 bases from J; junction bases left unmatched: 8. Germline lookup yields CDR1 SGHRS and CDR2 YFSETQ. This CDR3 contains 16 residues. The CDR3 protein is CASGGLAGRDTDTQYF. The CDR3 DNA sequence: TGCGCCAGCGGTGGACTAGCGGGACGGGACACAGATACGCAGTATTTT.